This TCR beta chain was retrieved from a study of T-cell memory formation after mild COVID-19. Turning to the study itself: For the most part, TCR clusters were specific to one donor.

This clonotype was recorded a few times. Its antigen remains unidentified. In germline, CDR1 is SGHTA, CDR2 FQGNSA. The ends were cut back, 0 bases at V and 2 bases at J, with 7 bases in the middle. The CDR3 length is 14 residues. Constant-segment primers and 5'RACE yielded cDNA libraries for TCR alpha and TCR beta, each carrying sample barcodes and UMIs. One entry per CDR3 protein results from TCRdb running MiXCR on the 5' RACE reads. The sample has around 180,000 distinct CDR3 sequences, under 20% seen once. Whole-study findings and limits: Most CD4+ clones that shrank were in CM and EM, while CD8+ ones turned up in EMRA.

The sample taken for sequencing was PBMCs or a T cell subset sorted from them (not recorded which). The sequence was obtained from a man between 18 and 35 years old who had mild COVID-19 (a few samples of this study predate the infection). Cell type and time point are not known. The chain uses TRBV7-2 and TRBJ1-2, with D unclear. DNA for the CDR3: TGTGCCAGCAGCTTAGCGACCAGCAACTATGGCTACACCTTC. Its protein is CASSLATSNYGYTF.